The entry below gives a single T cell receptor beta chain sequence along with its context. Its antigen remains unknown. CDR3 size: 13 residues. Germline loops: CDR1 MDHEN, CDR2 SYDVKM. The V and J ends lost 6 bases and 5 bases respectively, with 13 bases between them. The entry originates in a study of T cell responses to AZD1222 COVID-19 vaccine. Study-wide results and limits: The study identified only five to seven AZD1222 recipients as seropositive at baseline.

Assay: immunoSEQ multiplex PCR; the TCRdb copy retains only in-frame clones and omits some. The sample lists approximately 65,000 clones, 88% occurring once. This clonotype was obtained from an adult in good health. The sample consisted of peripheral blood, taken on day 0 of AZD1222 vaccination. The V gene is TRBV28, the J gene TRBJ1-2, with D maybe TRBD1 (6 bases). The CDR3 DNA sequence: TGTGCCAGCAGGACAGGTGGATTTTATGGCTACACCTTC. This translates into CASRTGGFYGYTF.